These T cell receptor beta chains were read from a single sample in a study of blood T cell repertoires in COVID-19. The data were produced by immunoSEQ multiplex PCR, yet TCRdb's version contains in-frame clones alone and is incomplete. This table has 200,000 to 250,000 clones, 82% appearing once. Sequencing input: PBMCs or T cells enriched from blood (not recorded which). The receptor set was obtained from a woman aged 55-69 years who had recovered from COVID-19. Each CDR3 is given with its conserved first and last residue. Each record gives: V gene, clone size, D gene, J gene, CDR3 DNA, CDR3 protein. The D gene is left open where the match is weak. Expanded clones are given a class, and other clones once, few, many or no size at all.

TRBV2	once	.	TRBJ1-2	TGTGCCAGCAGGGACGACAGCTACTATGGCTACACCTTC	CASRDDSYYGYTF
TRBV7-8	.	.	TRBJ1-5	TGTGCCAGCAGCTTAGGGGGCGCAGGAAATCAGCCCCAGCATTTT	CASSLGGAGNQPQHF
TRBV5-6	.	TRBD1	TRBJ2-2	TGTGCCAGCAGGGGACAGGGGGCCATGAACACCGGGGAGCTGTTTTTT	CASRGQGAMNTGELFF
TRBV23-1	once	TRBD1	TRBJ1-5	TGCGCCAGCAGTCCGTGGACAGGGGGATTACATAGCAATCAGCCCCAGCATTTT	CASSPWTGGLHSNQPQHF
TRBV6-4	.	.	TRBJ1-2	TGTGCCAGCAGTGGAGGGAATGGCGGCTACACCTTC	CASSGGNGGYTF
TRBV7-2	.	.	TRBJ2-1	TGTGCCAGCATCCTCTGGGGGGGGCATATGAATGAGCAGTTCTTC	CASILWGGHMNEQFF
TRBV5-5	.	.	TRBJ2-1	TGTGCCAGCAGCTTTGATTGGCAGTTGTACAATGAGCAGTTCTTC	CASSFDWQLYNEQFF
TRBV29-1	few	TRBD1	TRBJ1-1	TGCAGCGCCGGGACAGGCACTGAAGCTTTCTTT	CSAGTGTEAFF
TRBV11-2	.	.	TRBJ2-3	TGTGCCAGCAGCCAGATATTAAGCACAGATACGCAGTATTTT	CASSQILSTDTQYF
TRBV6-6	.	.	TRBJ1-4	TGTGCCAGCAGTTTTACGACAGGCAGTAATGAAAAACTGTTTTTT	CASSFTTGSNEKLFF
TRBV5-1	.	.	TRBJ1-3	TGCGCCAGCAGCTCAGGCAACTCTGGAAACACCATATATTTT	CASSSGNSGNTIYF
TRBV7-2	.	.	TRBJ2-2	TGTGCCAGCAGCATTCTCGGGAACACCGGGGAGCTGTTTTTT	CASSILGNTGELFF
TRBV18	once	.	TRBJ2-1	TGTGCCAGCTCACCACCGGCAGGGAGGTACAATGAGCAGTTCTTC	CASSPPAGRYNEQFF
TRBV5-8	.	TRBD2	TRBJ2-3	TGTGCCAGCACCCTTAGCGGGGGTAACACAGATACGCAGTATTTT	CASTLSGGNTDTQYF
TRBV7-6	.	.	TRBJ2-7	TGTGCCAGCAGCTTGGGGCAGGCGCTCTCCTACGAGCAGTACTTC	CASSLGQALSYEQYF
TRBV4-2	once	.	TRBJ1-1	TGTGCCAGCAGCCAAGTCGGGGGATCGCACCCTGAAGCTTTCTTT	CASSQVGGSHPEAFF